This is a list of T cell receptor beta chains from one sample in a study of blood T cells in healthy people across ages. In TCRdb, the 5' RACE reads were re-called with MiXCR into one record per CDR3 protein. The sample includes 600,000 to 1,000,000 distinct CDR3 sequences, 58% of them seen just once. The specimen sequenced was blood. Receptors originate from a man aged 25-45 years in good health. The conserved cysteine and the conserved F or W are not part of the CDR3 here. For some rows the clone size is stated as once, few or many, or as a class when expanded; others skip it.

j_call	v_call	clone_size	cdr3_aa
TRBJ2-7	TRBV7-9	few	ASSPRDSRWSEQY
TRBJ2-3	TRBV7-2	.	ASSLAYGSGNTQY
TRBJ2-7	TRBV20-1	.	SARDQDGYEQY
TRBJ1-2	TRBV6-2/TRBV6-3	.	ASSYSGAGTGRDYGYT
TRBJ2-5	TRBV20-1	.	SASLGETQY
TRBJ2-7	TRBV3-1	.	ASISQGKPYEQY
.	TRBV20-1	.	SADRTSTYEQY
TRBJ2-7	TRBV7-8	.	ASSPTLSERGGYEQY
TRBJ2-7	TRBV29-1	.	SVLTSSSYEQY
TRBJ2-7	TRBV6-5	.	ASSRYSGTSSYEQY
TRBJ2-4	TRBV2	once	ASSEEVKNIQY
TRBJ2-6	TRBV7-2	.	ASSLASLGSSGANVLT
TRBJ2-6	TRBV6-1	.	ASFEDRDLHNSGANVLT
TRBJ2-7	TRBV4-2	few	ASSPDRNNDYEQY
.	TRBV13	.	ASSFVTSGEIAYEQY
TRBJ2-7	TRBV12-3/TRBV12-4	.	ASRLDLQTYEQY
TRBJ1-2	TRBV4-1	.	ASSQVFRAGNYGYT
TRBJ2-1	TRBV20-1	once	SAINSSYNEQF
TRBJ2-5	TRBV5-1	few	ASSSGTVQETQY
TRBJ2-7	TRBV15	.	ATSGTASSYEQY
TRBJ1-2	TRBV15	.	ATSVERDDGYT
TRBJ2-1	TRBV28	.	ASSSGARNNEQF
TRBJ1-4	TRBV5-6	.	ASSFEGISTNEKLF
TRBJ2-3	TRBV7-9	.	ASTQGGSWADTQY
TRBJ2-4	TRBV9	.	ASSAGPLVGEQY
TRBJ2-7	TRBV7-9	.	ASSFTTYEQY
TRBJ1-5	TRBV18	.	ASSPGDIDQSQH
TRBJ2-6	TRBV6-2/TRBV6-3	.	ASSSPRANVLT
TRBJ2-1	TRBV6-5	.	ASAIRDSSYNEQF
TRBJ2-3	TRBV7-6	.	ASSFHEASDTQY
.	TRBV6-1	.	ASSSLGLAGGYNEQY
TRBJ2-1	TRBV10-3	.	ATKATSDHEQF
TRBJ1-2	TRBV14	many	ASSRQSGTANYGYT
TRBJ2-3	TRBV6-2/TRBV6-3	.	ASRAPGLAGNGTDTQY
TRBJ2-4	TRBV10-1	.	ASSRTEGWEQY
TRBJ1-1	TRBV5-6	.	ASSLADGRAF
TRBJ2-1	TRBV14	.	ASSFRAGSSYNEQF
TRBJ2-7	TRBV28	.	ATEQRAGGTYEQY
TRBJ2-3	TRBV20-1	few	SAIGRGGYTDTQY
TRBJ2-1	TRBV7-2	.	ASSLAAGPYNEQF
TRBJ2-2	TRBV5-6	.	ASSLGDRGYTGELF
TRBJ2-1	TRBV7-2	.	ASSFQQGAYNEQF
TRBJ2-1	TRBV20-1	.	SARVAKSYNEQF
TRBJ1-5	TRBV3-1	.	ASSQGSYIGGNQPQH
TRBJ1-5	TRBV6-1	.	ARHHTGQGDQPQH
.	TRBV7-2	few	ASGLLEIRAEETQY
TRBJ2-1	TRBV20-1	.	SASGQGASYNEQF
TRBJ2-5	TRBV5-1	.	ASSFGGMQETQY
TRBJ2-7	TRBV4-2	.	ASSQDPVAGWYEQY
TRBJ1-5	TRBV20-1	.	SARDLTGNQPQH
TRBJ2-1	TRBV4-3	.	ASSQMERQPYNEQF
TRBJ2-3	TRBV7-2	.	ASSLGGRPDTQY
TRBJ1-2	TRBV7-2	.	ASSPLRDGYT